The 26 T cell receptor beta chains below come from one sample, sequenced in a study of identical twins (dated by TCRdb to 2015 to 2016). The receptor library was made with 5' RACE. TCRdb names Illumina HiSeq 2000 as the instrument used. TCRdb itself trimmed the public reads at Q25 with fastp, ran MiXCR and retained productive beta chains. Duplicate CDR3 protein sequences are folded into a single record with the most common DNA and genes. This sample holds approximately 690,000 distinct CDR3 sequences; 5.5% to 7.5% were observed only once. The ten largest account for about 2% of the sample. The sample consisted of naive T cells sorted from blood. This specimen's cell subset or site label, per the study, means: cells isolated with a human naive T-cell isolation kit. The receptors were sampled from a man younger than 35 in good health.

This clonotype was seen many times. The chain links TRBV12-3 or TRBV12-4 to TRBJ2-2, with D perhaps TRBD1 or TRBD2 (6 bases each). This CDR3 spans 15 amino acids. The V end lost 7 bases, the J end lost 5 bases, and 17 bases lay between the germline ends. In nucleotides, the CDR3 is TGTGCCAGCAACCGAGCCGGAGGGGGTACCGGGGAGCTGTTTTTT. Residues: CASNRAGGGTGELFF.

Concerning this clonotype itself: The CDR3 end shows no conserved phenylalanine or tryptophan, and so a read error is likely. V gene TRBV12-3 or TRBV12-4 combines with J gene TRBJ1-1, with 7 bases matching TRBD1. The junction had 8 bases not matched to a gene; V was cut back by 6 bases and J by 1 base. CDR3 length: 15 residues. The chain's CDR3 is CASRTGRAPNTEAFS. Written as DNA, the CDR3 is TGTGCCAGCAGGACAGGGAGGGCTCCGAACACTGAAGCTTTCTCT.

This clonotype was observed at least ten times. The V gene is TRBV7-9, the J gene TRBJ2-1; 8 bases fit TRBD1. V shed 4 bases, J shed 6 bases, and the junction held 11 bases outside the gene matches. The V gene's germline CDR1 is SEHNR and CDR2 FQNEAQ (reference sequence). This CDR3 contains 16 residues. CDR3 residues: CASSSERTGTRNEQFF. DNA for the CDR3: TGTGCCAGCAGCTCTGAGCGGACAGGGACCCGCAATGAGCAGTTCTTC. Full variable domain (outside the CDR3, taken from reference TRBV7-9 and TRBJ2-1): DTGVSQNPRHKITKRGQNVTFRCDPISEHNRLYWYRQTLGQGPEFLTYFQNEAQLEKSRLLSDRFSAERPKGSFSTLEIQRTEQGDSAMYLCASSSERTGTRNEQFFGPGTRLTVL.

This clonotype was seen at least ten times. This sequence joins TRBV4-1 and TRBJ2-3; D gene ambiguous. Germline loops: CDR1 MGHRA, CDR2 YSYEKL. The CDR3 covers 13 residues. With 3 bases removed from V and 1 base from J, the gap between germline ends came to 5 bases. The CDR3: CASSHPGTDTQYF. CDR3 coding DNA: TGCGCCAGCAGCCATCCCGGCACAGATACGCAGTATTTT.

In this sample, this clonotype turned up many times. This chain links TRBV29-1 with TRBJ2-2; D possibly uses TRBD1 or TRBD2 (5 bases each). The germline V gene encodes CDR1 SQVTM and CDR2 ANQGSEA. Trimming took off 3 bases at V and 6 bases at J, with 23 bases between the two ends. There are 17 residues in the CDR3. The CDR3 DNA sequence: TGCAGCGTTGAGGACGCCTGGGACCTAAAACATTCCGGGGAGCTGTTTTTT. Protein sequence: CSVEDAWDLKHSGELFF.

This clonotype was seen a few times. The rearrangement uses TRBV28 and TRBJ1-5; the D gene is possibly TRBD1 (6 bases). V was shortened by 2 bases and J by 2 bases, with 13 bases between the two germline ends. Germline CDR1 reads MDHEN; CDR2 reads SYDVKM. The CDR3 has 16 residues. Here the CDR3 reads CASSLLGGLGNQPQHF. CDR3 nucleotides: TGTGCCAGCAGTTTACTGGGGGGCTTGGGCAATCAGCCCCAGCATTTT.

This clonotype was detected ten times or more. V is TRBV27 and J is TRBJ2-2; D ambiguous. The germline V and J ends were trimmed by 7 bases and 0 bases, with 15 bases remaining between them. Germline CDR1 MNHEY, CDR2 SMNVEV (reference sequence). The CDR3 is 16 amino acids. The CDR3 bases are TGTGCCAGCACCGGAAGGTACCCCCCGAACACCGGGGAGCTGTTTTTT. Amino acids: CASTGRYPPNTGELFF.

This clonotype turned up a few times. The chain carries TRBV6-1 and TRBJ2-5; the D call may be TRBD1 or TRBD2 (5 bases each). The germline gives CDR1 MNHNS, CDR2 SASEGT. V was clipped by 6 bases and J by 2 bases, with 13 bases between them. The CDR3 is 14 residues long. CDR3 sequence: CASRSPGLQETQYF. The CDR3 coding sequence is TGTGCCAGCAGGTCCCCGGGGCTTCAAGAGACCCAGTACTTC.

This chain connects TRBV27 to TRBJ2-7; a possible D gene is TRBD2 (5 bases). Germline V lookup: CDR1 MNHEY, CDR2 SMNVEV (reference sequence). Between the trimmed V and J ends, which lost 5 bases and 3 bases, there was a span of 14 bases. This CDR3 has 14 residues. This CDR3 is CASSLRGDIYEQYF. Here the CDR3 DNA reads TGTGCCAGCAGTCTCCGGGGTGATATCTACGAGCAGTACTTC.

V and J are TRBV5-6 and TRBJ1-3; tentative D call: TRBD1 (5 bases). Trimming took 3 bases from V and 0 from J, leaving 16 bases between them. Germline CDR1 is SGHDT and CDR2 is YYEEEE. This CDR3 spans 17 amino acids. CDR3 sequence reads: CASSWGPTASSGNTIYF. The CDR3 nucleotides are TGTGCCAGCAGCTGGGGACCGACAGCCAGCTCTGGAAACACCATATATTTT.

This clonotype was seen at least ten times. The genes are TRBV2 and TRBJ1-2, with TRBD1 matching 8 bases. The germline V gene has CDR1 SNHLY and CDR2 FYNNEI. Trimming at V came to 4 bases and at J to 8 bases, leaving 6 bases not matched to a gene. This CDR3 is built from 13 residues. For the CDR3, the DNA is TGTGCCAGCAGTGGGCGACAGGGGAACGGCTACACCTTC. Its protein is CASSGRQGNGYTF.

This clonotype was counted many times. This chain uses TRBV12-3 or TRBV12-4 with TRBJ2-4, with 10 positions matching TRBD2. Unmatched junction bases numbered 17, after V lost 7 bases and J lost 8 bases. The CDR3 is 17 residues long. The CDR3 region is CASMGGLAGELRDIQYF. The CDR3 DNA is TGTGCCAGCATGGGAGGGCTAGCGGGAGAATTACGGGACATTCAGTACTTC.

CDR3 region: CASSRGLAGGRKNEQFF. The CDR3 DNA reads as TGCGCCAGCAGCCGGGGACTAGCGGGAGGGAGGAAAAATGAGCAGTTCTTC. The chain employs TRBV4-1 and TRBJ2-1; 16 positions agree with TRBD2. The V segment lost 4 bases and the J segment 7 bases; nucleotides outside the gene matches: 7. This CDR3 comprises 17 residues. Per the germline V gene, CDR1 is MGHRA and CDR2 is YSYEKL.

This clonotype was seen at least ten times. The V gene is TRBV12-3 or TRBV12-4, the J gene TRBJ2-7; 10 bases agree with TRBD2. V lost 3 bases and J lost 3; bases outside the gene matches: 5. This CDR3 has 15 residues. CDR3 coding DNA: TGTGCCAGCAGTTTTCCCCTAGCGGGAGACTACGAGCAGTACTTC. Residues: CASSFPLAGDYEQYF.

This clonotype was detected a few times. J is TRBJ1-6 and V is TRBV5-1; D ambiguous. Germline CDR1 SGHRS, CDR2 YFSETQ. The V and J ends lost 3 bases and 7 bases respectively, with 17 bases between them. The CDR3 runs to 16 residues. CDR3 in amino acids: CASSYDGPGLNSPLHF. The CDR3 DNA is TGCGCCAGCAGCTACGATGGGCCGGGTCTGAATTCACCCCTCCACTTT.

The V gene is TRBV6-5, the J gene TRBJ2-7; 8 nucleotides match TRBD1. Trimming took 2 bases from V and 2 from J; bases not matched to a gene: 8. Germline V gene lookup returns CDR1 MNHEY and CDR2 SVGAGI. The CDR3 runs 16 residues. The CDR3 sequence: CASSYRRTGKTYEQYF. CDR3 coding DNA: TGTGCCAGCAGTTACCGAAGGACAGGGAAAACCTACGAGCAGTACTTC.

In this sample, this clonotype turned up many times. The CDR3: CASRGRDRHNEQFF. The CDR3 DNA reads TGCGCCAGCAGAGGTCGGGACCGACACAATGAGCAGTTCTTC. The rearrangement uses TRBV5-1 and TRBJ2-1; D is perhaps TRBD1 or TRBD2 (5 bases each). Germline loops: CDR1 SGHRS, CDR2 YFSETQ. The V end was cut by 5 bases, the J end by 5 bases, with 14 bases between. The CDR3 runs to 14 residues. Full variable domain (missing parts from reference TRBV5-1 and TRBJ2-1): KAGVTQTPRYLIKTRGQQVTLSCSPISGHRSVSWYQQTPGQGLQFLFEYFSETQRNKGNFPGRFSGRQFSNSRSEMNVSTLELGDSALYLCASRGRDRHNEQFFGPGTRLTVL.

Only a few counts were recorded for this clonotype. This chain uses TRBV11-2 with TRBJ2-7; D remains ambiguous. CDR1 is SGHAT, CDR2 FQNNGV, per germline. The ends were cut back, 2 bases at V and 12 bases at J, with 11 bases in the middle. The CDR3 length is 11 residues. The CDR3 sequence is CASSLTGLVYV. The CDR3 DNA is TGTGCCAGCAGCTTAACCGGGTTGGTGTACGTC.

This clonotype was picked up many times. The chain couples TRBV12-3 or TRBV12-4 to TRBJ2-3; the match to TRBD1 covers 7 bases. V shed 5 bases, J shed 2 bases, and the junction held 7 bases outside the gene matches. The CDR3 is 15 amino acids. The CDR3 protein is CASSPRDSSTDTQYF. The CDR3 coding sequence is TGTGCCAGCAGTCCAAGGGACAGTTCCACAGATACGCAGTATTTT.

The chain is built from TRBV7-3 and TRBJ2-1, with D possibly called TRBD1 or TRBD2 (5 bases each). Trimming left V 8 bases short and J 8 bases short, with 22 bases between. CDR3 length: 15 residues. Germline CDR1 and CDR2: SGHTA and FQGTGA. CDR3 coding DNA: TGTGCCAGCTCCCCTATCGGGACCCCTGGCGATGAGCAGTTCTTC. Protein product: CASSPIGTPGDEQFF.

There are many counts of this clonotype. The rearrangement uses TRBV27 and TRBJ2-5; tentatively, D is TRBD1 or TRBD2 (6 bases each). The CDR3 totals 14 residues. The germline V and J ends were trimmed by 0 bases and 8 bases, with 13 bases remaining between them. Germline CDR1 MNHEY, CDR2 SMNVEV (reference sequence). Here the CDR3 reads CASSLSGGQFTQYF. The DNA of the CDR3 is TGTGCCAGCAGTTTATCTGGGGGGCAGTTCACCCAGTACTTC.

This clonotype was counted ten times or more. The chain links TRBV11-1 to TRBJ2-3; D not certain. The CDR3 consists of 12 residues. CDR1 is SGHAT and CDR2 is FQDESV in the germline V gene (reference sequence). Trimming took 5 bases from V and 2 from J, leaving 5 bases between them. The CDR3, as DNA: TGTGCCAGCAGCGACCACACAGATACGCAGTATTTT. Translating it yields CASSDHTDTQYF. Together with reference TRBV11-1 and TRBJ2-3, the CDR3 gives the full variable domain: EAEVAQSPRYKITEKSQAVAFWCDPISGHATLYWYRQILGQGPELLVQFQDESVVDDSQLPKDRFSAERLKGVDSTLKIQPAELGDSAMYLCASSDHTDTQYFGPGTRLTVL.

This clonotype was seen repeatedly, ten times or more. The gene calls are TRBV10-3 and TRBJ1-1; D is unresolved. CDR1 and CDR2 (germline): ENHRY, SYGVKD. The CDR3 is 11 residues long. Trimming removed 4 bases at V and 2 bases at J, with 2 bases between. DNA of the CDR3: TGTGCCATCAGTGTTAACACTGAAGCTTTCTTT. It encodes CAISVNTEAFF.

The table lists this clonotype with many counts. The V and J genes are TRBV4-1 and TRBJ2-4, with D uncertain. V lost 3 bases and J 1 base, leaving 16 bases between the germline ends. CDR1 is MGHRA, CDR2 YSYEKL, per germline. The CDR3 is made up of 17 amino acids. The CDR3 region has the DNA TGCGCCAGCAGCCAGATGCTGGAATTAGGGGCCAAAAACATTCAGTACTTC. Translation gives CASSQMLELGAKNIQYF.

This clonotype was seen repeatedly, ten times or more. The V gene is TRBV12-3 or TRBV12-4, the J gene TRBJ2-1; 9 bases map to TRBD2. J lost 10 bases, V lost 6 bases, and 7 bases had no gene match. This CDR3 is 13 amino acids long. CDR3 DNA sequence: TGTGCCAGCAGCCCGGGACTAGCAGGCGAGCAGTTCTTC. It specifies CASSPGLAGEQFF.

This clonotype has at least ten counts. The chain combines TRBV6-2 or TRBV6-3 with TRBJ2-1; 9 bases are a match to TRBD2. The V gene's germline CDR1 is MNHEY and CDR2 SVGEGT. Trimming removed 5 bases from V and 4 bases from J; junction bases left unmatched: 6. The CDR3 is 15 amino acids. CDR3 nucleotide sequence: TGTGCCAGCAGTCCCTGGACTAGCGTATACAATGAGCAGTTCTTC. Protein product: CASSPWTSVYNEQFF.